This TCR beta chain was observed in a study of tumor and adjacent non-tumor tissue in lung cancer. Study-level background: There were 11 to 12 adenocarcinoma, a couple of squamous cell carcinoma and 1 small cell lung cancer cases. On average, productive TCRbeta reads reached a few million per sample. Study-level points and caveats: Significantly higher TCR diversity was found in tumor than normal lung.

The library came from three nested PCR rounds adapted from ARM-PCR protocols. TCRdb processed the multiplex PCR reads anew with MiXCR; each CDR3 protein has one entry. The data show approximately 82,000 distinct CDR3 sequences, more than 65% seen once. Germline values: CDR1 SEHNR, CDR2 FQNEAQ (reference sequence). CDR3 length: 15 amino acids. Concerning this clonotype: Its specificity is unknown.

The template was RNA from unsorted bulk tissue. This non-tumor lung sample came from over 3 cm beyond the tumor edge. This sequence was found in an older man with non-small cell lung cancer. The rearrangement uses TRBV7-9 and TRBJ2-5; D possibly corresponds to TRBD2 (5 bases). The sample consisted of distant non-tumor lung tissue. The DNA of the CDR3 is TGTGCAAGCGGCTCCCCGGGCATTACGAAAGAGACCCAGTACTTC. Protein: CASGSPGITKETQYF.